This TCR beta chain is from a study of cytomegalovirus exposure and HLA in healthy donors. Across the whole study: Of the donors genotyped, several hundred in all, 75% to 90% fell in the Caucasian-associated ancestry cluster.

Both 60 Vbeta primers and 13 Jbeta primers went into the PCR. Sequenced by immunoSEQ multiplex PCR; TCRdb stores in-frame clones only, minus some. The sample yields about 110,000 clones, 79% seen once. The CDR3 spans 14 residues. Trimming took 4 bases from V and 7 from J; bases not matched to a gene: 8. Germline V lookup: CDR1 MNHEY, CDR2 SMNVEV (reference sequence). This clonotype was obtained from a woman aged 40 to 49 in good health and CMV-seronegative. V gene TRBV27 combines with J gene TRBJ2-7; 9 bases are a match to TRBD2. The sample taken for sequencing was PBMCs. The DNA for the CDR3 is TGTGCCAGCAGTTCCAGCGGGAGGACCCGGGAGCAGTACTTC. Encoded protein: CASSSSGRTREQYF.